Reported below is one T cell receptor (beta chain). Its specificity is unknown. This entry is derived from a study of radiation and T cells in renal cell carcinoma. CDR1 is MNHEY and CDR2 is SMNVEV in the germline V gene (reference sequence). With 6 bases clipped from V and 11 bases from J, the junction kept 11 bases outside the gene matches. This CDR3 is 13 amino acids long. Time point described: baseline pretreatment blood. As for treatment: 15 Gy SBRT to primary tumor, nephrectomy 4 weeks later. Clear cell pathology was present in this patient's renal cell carcinoma. TCRdb's copy holds only in-frame clones and misses some; the assay was immunoSEQ multiplex PCR. The profile shows 100,000 to 150,000 clones, around 84% of them singletons. Study observations and caveats: No pretreatment tumor biopsies were available for baseline clonotypes.

The sample was blood, taken from a patient whose treatment included radiotherapy and nephrectomy. This TCR came from a woman in her sixties with renal cell carcinoma. This chain connects TRBV27 to TRBJ1-1; TRBD1 aligns across 8 bases. The CDR3 DNA reads TGTGCCAGCAGCCCTGGGCCAGGGGGCGATGCTTTCTTT. It specifies CASSPGPGGDAFF.